This T cell receptor beta chain was sequenced during a study of blood T cells in healthy people across ages. With a J-beta primer mix and a sample-barcoded 5' primer, a second PCR ran about 7 to 12 cycles. A single record per CDR3 protein comes from TCRdb applying MiXCR to the 5' RACE reads. The table has about 1.8 million distinct CDR3 sequences, just under 50% seen once. There were healthy Caucasian individuals from Russia, aged about 6 to 100, serving as donors. Total RNA was isolated from each sample in quantities of at least 6 micrograms. This clonotype was observed a handful of times. The target antigen is unknown. Study-wide findings and caveats: PBMC samples, being unsorted, prevented any conclusive comparison of naive and antigen-experienced cells. It was the long-lived donors that had more naive CD4+ cells and higher diversity than aged donors.

Germline V gives CDR1 MDHEN, CDR2 SYDVKM. Trimming took 5 bases from V and 0 from J, leaving 10 bases between them. The CDR3 runs to 14 residues. The TCR sequence derives from a middle-aged woman in good health. This chain uses TRBV28 with TRBJ1-2; D ambiguous. Sequencing input: blood. This chain's CDR3 is CASSTAEPNYGYTF. In nucleotides, the CDR3 is TGTGCCAGCAGTACGGCCGAACCTAACTATGGCTACACCTTC.